Detailed here is one T cell receptor beta chain. Its target is unknown. The V segment lost 2 bases and the J segment 2 bases; nucleotides outside the gene matches: 10. The CDR3 loop spans 17 amino acids. Germline-derived CDR1 and CDR2 are SEHNR and FQNEAQ (reference sequence). This record comes from a study of PD-1 blockade in classical Hodgkin lymphoma. As to time point: cycle 4 day 1 (C4D1), after 6 weeks of nivolumab. Every patient had relapsed following autologous stem cell transplantation, and cohorts differed in brentuximab vedotin exposure. The repertoire was sequenced with immunoSEQ multiplex PCR; TCRdb's copy has only in-frame clones and lacks some. The sample shows 10,000 or so clones, about 86% of them seen only once. Study results and caveats: A reduction in baseline TCR diversity was reportedly seen in newly diagnosed patients relative to healthy donors.

The chain couples TRBV7-9 to TRBJ2-7; TRBD1 aligns across 9 bases. The TCR sequence derives from a human donor with classical Hodgkin lymphoma. Sequenced here: peripheral blood mononuclear cells (PBMCs), sampled before the fourth cycle of nivolumab. This chain's CDR3 is CASSLPPGQGIAYEQYF. The CDR3 DNA is TGTGCCAGCAGCTTACCACCGGGACAGGGAATAGCCTACGAGCAGTACTTC.